A single sample gave rise to the 8 T cell receptor beta chains below, sequenced in a study of cytomegalovirus exposure and HLA in healthy donors. The study ran its PCR with 60 Vbeta and 13 Jbeta primers. The data were produced by immunoSEQ multiplex PCR, yet TCRdb's version contains in-frame clones alone and is incomplete. The sample records some 250,000 clones, roughly four fifths being singletons. Sequencing was carried out using PBMCs. All receptors derive from a woman aged 55-69 years in good health and CMV-seropositive.

For the CDR3, the DNA is TGTGCCAGCAGCTCTGACAGGAATAATGAGCAGTTCTTC. Protein product: CASSSDRNNEQFF. The rearrangement joins TRBV7-8 to TRBJ2-1; D possibly corresponds to TRBD1 (6 bases). This CDR3 spans 13 amino acids. V gave up 4 bases and J gave up 7 bases, with 11 bases separating them. CDR1 and CDR2 from the germline V gene are SGHVS and FQNEAQ.

The gene calls are TRBV28 and TRBJ2-1, with 8 bases fitting TRBD1. Germline values: CDR1 MDHEN, CDR2 SYDVKM. This CDR3 region has 16 residues. J lost 8 bases, V lost 6 bases, and 15 bases had no gene match. CDR3 coding DNA: TGTGCCAGCAGAACCTCCGGGACAGGACGCATGGATGAGCAGTTCTTC. This codes for CASRTSGTGRMDEQFF.

On this clone: Sequence at one end of the junction differs from germline and may be a read error. This sequence joins TRBV7-9 and TRBJ2-1; 10 positions agree with TRBD1. This CDR3 spans 17 amino acids. CDR1 is SEHNR and CDR2 is FQNEAQ in the germline V gene (reference sequence). The CDR3 sequence is CSSSLQAGQGPYNEQFF. The CDR3 DNA is TGTTCCAGCAGCTTACAGGCGGGACAGGGGCCCTACAATGAGCAGTTCTTC.

J is TRBJ1-2 and V is TRBV5-5; D not resolved. The CDR3 extends over 13 amino acids. Germline lookup yields CDR1 SGHKS and CDR2 YYEKEE (reference sequence). Trimming shortened V by 1 base and J by 4 bases, and 8 bases separated the two germline ends. The CDR3 bases are TGTGCCAGCAGCTTGCCAGGAACCTATGGCTACACCTTC. This gives the protein CASSLPGTYGYTF.

The V and J genes are TRBV28 and TRBJ2-5; the D gene is possibly TRBD1 (6 bases). The CDR3 sequence is 13 residues long. The germline V and J ends were trimmed by 3 bases and 5 bases, with 10 bases remaining between them. In germline, CDR1 is MDHEN, CDR2 SYDVKM. The CDR3 DNA reads TGTGCCAGCAGTTTTGACAGGCGTGAGACCCAGTACTTC. Translating gives CASSFDRRETQYF.

This clone was observed once. The gene calls are TRBV5-4 and TRBJ2-5; the D gene is possibly TRBD1 (5 bases). V was shortened by 0 bases and J by 7 bases, with 19 bases between the two germline ends. Germline CDR1 SGHNT, CDR2 YYREEE (reference sequence). The length of the CDR3 is 16 residues. CDR3 sequence reads: CASSLAREGSYGTQYF. CDR3 in DNA: TGTGCCAGCAGCTTGGCCAGGGAAGGCAGCTACGGGACCCAGTACTTC.

The V gene is TRBV6-1, the J gene TRBJ2-5; TRBD1 agrees at 7 bases. This CDR3 contains 13 residues. Unmatched junction bases numbered 3, after V lost 4 bases and J lost 4 bases. Germline V lookup: CDR1 MNHNS, CDR2 SASEGT. The chain's CDR3 is CASSVDRVETQYF. CDR3 in DNA: TGTGCCAGCAGTGTTGACAGGGTAGAGACCCAGTACTTC.

The gene calls are TRBV6-1 and TRBJ1-5; the D gene is possibly TRBD1 (5 bases). Germline loops: CDR1 MNHNS, CDR2 SASEGT. The CDR3 is 12 residues long. Between the trimmed V and J ends, which lost 4 bases and 5 bases, there was a span of 6 bases. Here the CDR3 reads CASSGGDQPQHF. The CDR3 DNA reads as TGTGCCAGCAGTGGGGGGGATCAGCCCCAGCATTTT.